A single sample is the source of the 25 T cell receptor beta chains below, sequenced in a study of siplizumab effects on memory and regulatory T cells. Profiled with immunoSEQ multiplex PCR; TCRdb holds only in-frame clones, not every one. The sample has around 83,000 clones; about 87% are singletons. Material: CD4+ T cells sorted from blood. The receptors stem from a human donor in good health.

The genes are TRBV29-1 and TRBJ1-4; D perhaps matches TRBD1 (5 bases). V lost 7 bases, J lost 4 bases, and 13 bases lay in between. Germline CDR1 SQVTM, CDR2 ANQGSEA. The CDR3 sequence is 13 residues long. The CDR3 loop reads CSATGGFNEKLFF. CDR3 bases: TGCAGCGCAACTGGGGGGTTTAATGAAAAACTGTTTTTT.

The rearrangement links TRBV5-8 to TRBJ2-7; 10 bases map to TRBD2. Germline values: CDR1 SGHTS, CDR2 YDEGEE. Losses at the gene ends were 0 bases for V and 2 bases for J; bases not matched to a gene: 8. CDR3 length equals 17 residues. As DNA, the CDR3 is TGTGCCAGCAGCTTGGGATCTCTAGCGGGAGCCCCCTACGAGCAGTACTTC. Encoded protein: CASSLGSLAGAPYEQYF.

The chain combines TRBV5-3 with TRBJ2-2; D is ambiguous. TRBV5-3 falls under the ORF class, with uncertain function. Trimming stripped 0 bases from V and 3 bases from J, with 6 bases between. This CDR3 has 14 residues. The CDR3 DNA reads TGTGCCAGAAGCTTGGATTCGGACACCGGGGAGCTGTTTTTT. Amino acids: CARSLDSDTGELFF.

The chain is built from TRBV10-3 and TRBJ1-5, with a possible D match to TRBD1 (6 bases). The CDR3 runs 16 residues. Trimming cost V 6 bases and J 4 bases, with 19 bases left between them. Germline V gene data show CDR1 as ENHRY and CDR2 as SYGVKD. CDR3 sequence reads: CAISESRGRVNQPQHF. The DNA of the CDR3 is TGTGCCATCAGCGAATCGAGGGGGAGGGTAAATCAGCCCCAGCATTTT.

This clone has a single count. The V and J genes are TRBV29-1 and TRBJ2-7; no clear D gene. The CDR3 is made up of 13 amino acids. From germline, CDR1 is SQVTM and CDR2 ANQGSEA. V lost 7 bases and J lost 2, with 15 bases in between. CDR3 nucleotide sequence: TGCAGCGGGACCGGAGCCGCCACCTACGAGCAGTACTTC. Translating it yields CSGTGAATYEQYF.

The genes are TRBV19 and TRBJ2-1; 11 bases line up with TRBD2. The CDR3 totals 14 residues. The V segment lost 5 bases and the J segment 9 bases; nucleotides outside the gene matches: 6. Germline lookup yields CDR1 LNHDA and CDR2 SQIVND (reference sequence). CDR3 loop: CASSDSGRGSEQFF. The CDR3 bases are TGTGCCAGTAGTGATAGCGGGAGGGGGAGTGAGCAGTTCTTC.

J is TRBJ2-1 and V is TRBV6-1; TRBD2 aligns across 9 bases. Germline CDR1 is MNHNS and CDR2 is SASEGT. The J segment lost 9 bases and the V segment lost 6 bases, leaving 9 bases of the junction unmatched. The CDR3 is 14 residues long. The CDR3 nucleotides are TGTGCCAGCAGAAAGGCGGGAGGGCCCAGTGAGCAGTTCTTC. Amino acid sequence: CASRKAGGPSEQFF.

The chain employs TRBV30 and TRBJ2-1; TRBD2 matches 10 bases. The V segment lost 0 bases and the J segment 3 bases; nucleotides outside the gene matches: 5. The CDR3 consists of 16 residues. Germline lookup yields CDR1 GTSNPN and CDR2 SVGIG (reference sequence). The CDR3 sequence is CAWSVLAGAGYNEQFF. DNA of the CDR3: TGTGCCTGGAGTGTCCTAGCGGGAGCCGGCTACAATGAGCAGTTCTTC.

The V gene is TRBV28, the J gene TRBJ2-7, with a possible D match to TRBD2 (5 bases). The CDR3 consists of 15 residues. Germline CDR1 reads MDHEN; CDR2 reads SYDVKM. V lost 5 bases and J lost 0, with 14 bases in between. CDR3: CASSMRAVSSYEQYF. Here the CDR3 DNA reads TGTGCCAGCAGTATGCGGGCGGTAAGCTCCTACGAGCAGTACTTC.

This clone was seen a single time. The rearrangement joins TRBV30 to TRBJ1-1; no definite D call. The V end lost 0 bases, the J end lost 10 bases, and 15 bases lay between the germline ends. Germline lookup yields CDR1 GTSNPN and CDR2 SVGIG (reference sequence). The CDR3 covers 13 residues. The CDR3 DNA sequence: TGTGCCTGGAGTGTACGGGCCGAACCTGGAGCTTTCTTT. This gives the protein CAWSVRAEPGAFF.

The chain carries TRBV7-9 and TRBJ2-5; tentative D call: TRBD2 (6 bases). The CDR3 covers 14 residues. Trimming removed 5 bases from V and 11 bases from J, with 21 bases in between. Germline V lookup: CDR1 SEHNR, CDR2 FQNEAQ (reference sequence). In nucleotides, the CDR3 is TGTGCCAGCAGCCGAAGATCCGGGGACCGGGAGCAGTACTTC. This translates into CASSRRSGDREQYF.

The chain links TRBV19 to TRBJ2-5; D is perhaps TRBD1 or TRBD2 (6 bases each). Trimming took off 4 bases at V and 4 bases at J, with 22 bases between the two ends. This CDR3 has 17 amino acids. Germline V CDR1 and CDR2: LNHDA, SQIVND (reference sequence). The CDR3 reads CASSKGEAGAKGETQYF. CDR3 in DNA: TGTGCCAGTAGTAAGGGGGAGGCGGGCGCCAAGGGAGAGACCCAGTACTTC.

The sample holds one count of this clone. This sequence joins TRBV9 and TRBJ2-3, with 11 bases that match TRBD2. CDR1 SGDLS and CDR2 YYNGEE come from the germline V gene. The J segment lost 2 bases and the V segment lost 0 bases, leaving 5 bases of the junction unmatched. The CDR3 extends over 17 amino acids. This chain's CDR3 is CASSVELAGGYTDTQYF. CDR3 DNA sequence: TGTGCCAGCAGCGTAGAGCTAGCGGGAGGCTACACAGATACGCAGTATTTT.

The rearrangement joins TRBV18 to TRBJ2-5; 9 bases map to TRBD2. Judging by the DNA end, TRBJ2-7 fits better; the J call may be wrong. CDR3 size: 15 residues. CDR1 is KGHSH and CDR2 is LQKENI in the germline V gene. CDR3 sequence (DNA): TGTGCCAGCTCCCTTTTGGCGGGAGGGCGTTCCGAGCAGTACTTC. Translating it yields CASSLLAGGRSEQYF.

The gene calls are TRBV18 and TRBJ2-7; no reliable D call. V shed 3 bases and J shed 7 bases, with 13 bases lying between them. CDR1 KGHSH and CDR2 LQKENI come from the germline V gene. The CDR3 spans 13 residues. CDR3 nucleotide sequence: TGTGCCAGCTCACCGGGGTTCCTTAGGGAGCAGTACTTC. Translated, it gives CASSPGFLREQYF.

The chain recombines TRBV4-1 with TRBJ2-1; D is uncertain. CDR1 is MGHRA and CDR2 is YSYEKL in the germline V gene. CDR3 length equals 14 residues. V was shortened by 1 base and J by 7 bases, with 11 bases between the two germline ends. The CDR3 DNA follows: TGCGCCAGCAGCCAAGCTCTACGTGGAAATGAGCAGTTCTTC. Translation gives CASSQALRGNEQFF.

The genes are TRBV30 and TRBJ1-2; tentative D call: TRBD1 (6 bases). The CDR3 contains 15 residues. Trimming removed 0 bases from V and 3 bases from J, with 14 bases in between. Germline CDR1 reads GTSNPN; CDR2 reads SVGIG (reference sequence). CDR3 sequence (DNA): TGTGCCTGGAGTGTAGAGGGGGTAAAGGACTATGGCTACACCTTC. Residues: CAWSVEGVKDYGYTF.

The chain is built from TRBV28 and TRBJ1-4; 7 bases map to TRBD1. The CDR3 has 14 residues. CDR1 is MDHEN, CDR2 SYDVKM, per germline. Losses at the gene ends were 6 bases for V and 5 bases for J; bases not matched to a gene: 6. CDR3 protein: CASSPGQLNEKLFF. Written as DNA, the CDR3 is TGTGCCAGCAGCCCGGGACAGTTAAATGAAAAACTGTTTTTT.

This sequence joins TRBV4-3 and TRBJ2-3, with TRBD2 matching over 8 bases. The CDR3 loop spans 14 amino acids. The V gene end was trimmed by 0 bases and the J gene end by 5 bases; junction bases not matched to a gene: 1. Germline CDR1 reads LGHNA; CDR2 reads YSLEER. This CDR3 reads CASSQDAGGDTQYF. CDR3 DNA: TGCGCCAGCAGCCAAGATGCGGGAGGAGATACGCAGTATTTT.

This chain joins TRBV2 and TRBJ2-1; no clear D. Germline V lookup: CDR1 SNHLY, CDR2 FYNNEI. The CDR3 runs to 11 residues. V dropped 3 bases and J dropped 7 bases, with 4 bases sitting between them. The CDR3 DNA reads TGTGCCAGCAGTGATCATAATGAGCAGTTCTTC. Translating gives CASSDHNEQFF.

This clone has only one observation. The chain uses TRBV6-5 and TRBJ1-4; D is undetermined. V lost 3 bases, J lost 5 bases, and 7 bases lay in between. Germline V gene data show CDR1 as MNHEY and CDR2 as SVGAGI. The CDR3 totals 13 residues. CDR3 in DNA: TGTGCCAGCAGTTATACCCTAAATGAAAAACTGTTTTTT. The encoded protein is CASSYTLNEKLFF.

The rearrangement uses TRBV25-1 and TRBJ2-6; TRBD1 aligns across 8 bases. The CDR3 sequence is 18 residues long. CDR1 MGHDK and CDR2 SYGVNS come from the germline V gene. The V gene end was trimmed by 3 bases and the J gene end by 0 bases; junction bases not matched to a gene: 7. CDR3 bases: TGTGCCAGCAGTGATACCGGGACAGGACACTCTGGGGCCAACGTCCTGACTTTC. Protein product: CASSDTGTGHSGANVLTF. The entire variable domain, with the rest obtained from reference TRBV25-1 and TRBJ2-6, is as follows: EADIYQTPRYLVIGTGKKITLECSQTMGHDKMYWYQQDPGMELHLIHYSYGVNSTEKGDLSSESTVSRIRTEHFPLTLESARPSHTSQYLCASSDTGTGHSGANVLTFGAGSRLTVL.

This sequence joins TRBV28 and TRBJ2-1; D is unclear. CDR3 length: 17 amino acids. The V gene lost 6 bases and the J gene lost 5 bases, with 23 bases spanning the gap. The germline gives CDR1 MDHEN, CDR2 SYDVKM. In DNA, the CDR3 is TGTGCCAGCAGCTCCTCCCGGGTAGGGCGAGGACACAATGAGCAGTTCTTC. This codes for CASSSSRVGRGHNEQFF.

The J gene is TRBJ2-7, the V gene TRBV7-6; 11 bases line up with TRBD2. The germline V gene encodes CDR1 SGHVS and CDR2 FNYEAQ. CDR3 size: 15 residues. The V and J ends lost 5 bases and 2 bases, in that order; junction bases with no gene match: 5. The CDR3 sequence: CASSVTSGETYEQYF. The CDR3 DNA sequence: TGTGCCAGCAGCGTGACTAGCGGGGAGACCTACGAGCAGTACTTC.

The rearrangement joins TRBV2 to TRBJ1-6, with unresolved D. Trimming removed 9 bases from V and 5 bases from J, with 14 bases in between. This CDR3 has 14 amino acids. CDR1 and CDR2 from the germline V gene are SNHLY and FYNNEI. CDR3 nucleotides: TGTGCCAGGAAAGGGTCAGCCAATAATTCACCCCTCCACTTT. Protein product: CARKGSANNSPLHF.